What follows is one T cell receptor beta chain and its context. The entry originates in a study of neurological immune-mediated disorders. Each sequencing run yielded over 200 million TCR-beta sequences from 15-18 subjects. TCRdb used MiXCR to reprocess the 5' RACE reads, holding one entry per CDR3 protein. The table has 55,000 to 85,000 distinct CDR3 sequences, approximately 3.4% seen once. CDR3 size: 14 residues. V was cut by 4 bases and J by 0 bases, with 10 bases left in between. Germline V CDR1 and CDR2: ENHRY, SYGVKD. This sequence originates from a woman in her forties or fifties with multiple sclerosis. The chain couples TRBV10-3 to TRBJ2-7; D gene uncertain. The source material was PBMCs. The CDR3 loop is CAISAPQSSYEQYF. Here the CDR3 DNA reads TGTGCCATCAGTGCGCCCCAGAGCTCCTACGAGCAGTACTTC.